This T cell receptor beta chain was identified during a study of blood T cell repertoires in COVID-19. Study as a whole: COVID-19 samples collected from the United States, Italy and Spain covered acute and convalescent phases. T cells, B-cell-depleted T cells, or PBMCs provided the cDNA or gDNA that served as material.

The CDR3 is made up of 12 amino acids. V was trimmed by 7 bases and J by 7 bases, leaving 10 bases between them. Germline V lookup: CDR1 MNHEY, CDR2 SVGAGI. In the authors' methods: Estimation of nucleated cell counts was performed using reference gene primer amplification. Only in-frame clones appear in the TCRdb table, and some are missing; sequencing was by immunoSEQ multiplex PCR. Clone size and the V and J calls come from that table; the DNA yielded D and trimming. The table records some 33,000 clones, more than 65% of them present only once. V usage is TRBV6-5 and J usage is TRBJ1-4, with D possibly being TRBD1 (5 bases). This receptor was obtained from a human donor in a cohort sampled during active COVID-19. Specimen: peripheral blood. The CDR3 nucleotides read TGTGCCAGCAACCAGGGAAGTGAAAAACTGTTTTTT. Protein sequence: CASNQGSEKLFF.